Here is one T cell receptor beta chain with its context. Its antigen is currently not known. No clone much larger than this one lies a single base away; base qualities are absent. At the junction V is shortened by 1 base and J by 3 bases; bases outside the gene matches: 4. CDR1 is given as LGHNA and CDR2 as YSLEER, both from the germline V gene. The CDR3 runs 16 amino acids, cysteine and phenylalanine included. Only the CDR3 DNA is retained, 48 bases long and in frame from the first base. The sample belongs to a study of blood T cell repertoires in COVID-19 (TCRdb year 2020). Regarding the research as a whole: The collaborator samples originated in the United States, Italy and Spain and spanned the acute and convalescent phases of COVID-19. The material from the prospective study consisted of cDNA or gDNA derived from T cells, B-cell-depleted T cells, or PBMCs. The dataset comprised deeply sampled blood TCRbeta repertoires from subjects exposed to, actively infected with, or recovered from COVID-19. A freely available public database, intended as a resource for researchers studying the immune response to SARS-CoV-2, is where the repertoires were released. The samples were drawn from the first 160 participants of the ongoing ImmuneRACE study and from more than 1,000 subjects provided by 6 global collaborators. The sample metadata nearly always contained a de-identified subject ID, COVID-19 status, age in years and sex. Where available, HLA class I and class II types were taken from metadata supplied by the sample provider and were not determined by assay-based typing. General findings and caveats noted by the study authors: The amount of clinical and demographic metadata varied by source and participant and was provided uncurated.

The immunoSEQ Assay, a bias-controlled multiplex PCR, was used to amplify TCRbeta CDR3 regions from genomic DNA. The paper's processing steps were these. The number of nucleated cells in each sample was estimated from the amplification of reference gene primers within the assay. To quantify the absolute abundance of each unique TCRbeta CDR3 rearrangement, sequence reads were collapsed and filtered. For each sample, productive Simpson clonality was calculated as the square root of Simpson's diversity index across productive rearrangements. TCRdb stores this immuneACCESS table with in-frame sequences only. Part of the clones is absent; in the studies checked, under half of the shortfall reflects unresolved V genes, and no reason is known for the rest. For V, J and clone size, that table is used; D and trimming come from the DNA. Present in this sample are 130,000 to 150,000 clones, 84% of which were seen just once. Together, the top ten hold around 5.4% of the sample.

Enrolling through a virtual design, the prospective study's participants ranged in age from roughly 18 to 90 years and lived across roughly 24 United States geographic areas. Cohort assignment in the prospective study relied on participant-reported clinical history from a screening survey and a study questionnaire. A participant counted as exposed if, within 2 weeks of entering the study, that participant had been in contact with someone who had a PCR-confirmed or clinician-diagnosed COVID-19 case. Mobile phlebotomists in the prospective study collected whole blood, serum and a nasopharyngeal or oropharyngeal swab from every participant. Participants in the prospective study had the option to provide additional blood draws and questionnaires over a 2-month period. Prospective study blood samples were shipped either frozen or at room temperature before DNA extraction.

The sample comprised PBMCs or T cells enriched from blood (not recorded which). This clonotype was obtained from a woman aged 45 to 65 who had been exposed to COVID-19. This chain is built from TRBV4-3 and TRBJ1-4; 8 central nucleotides agree with TRBD1. The CDR3 sequence is CASSQGDRRSNEKLFF. The nucleotides are TGCGCCAGCAGCCAAGGGGACAGGAGATCTAATGAAAAACTGTTTTTT.